This T cell receptor beta chain was sequenced for a study of sequential checkpoint blockade in melanoma. Study details: First-line arms were nivolumab then ipilimumab, or the reverse, randomized 1:1. After both sequences, patients received maintenance nivolumab.

Sequencing was performed with immunoSEQ multiplex PCR; in TCRdb, only in-frame clones are kept and a portion is missing. The repertoire holds over 15,000 clones, with 70% as singletons. The treatment denotes: randomized to nivolumab then ipilimumab (arm A) or the reverse (arm B). No patient had prior DNA-damaging chemotherapy. PBMC sorting kept live CD3+CD8+ cells without CD19 or CD56. This CDR3 has 15 residues. The germline gives CDR1 SGHRS, CDR2 YFSETQ. V lost 5 bases to trimming and J lost 3 bases; unmatched junction nucleotides: 6. The rearrangement uses TRBV5-1 and TRBJ2-1; 9 bases map to TRBD1. This clonotype was sampled from a human donor with melanoma. The sample consisted of CD8+ T cells sorted from blood (inferred from file names), taken from a patient given nivolumab and ipilimumab in sequence. CDR3 coding DNA: TGCGCCAGCAGGGAACCGGGACAGGGCTACAATGAGCAGTTCTTC. Protein sequence: CASREPGQGYNEQFF.